This T cell receptor (beta chain) appears in the sequencing data of a study of response to subunit inactivated influenza vaccine. This clonotype showed up just a few times. TCRdb re-analysed the RT-PCR reads in MiXCR, keeping a single row per CDR3 protein. The sample consists of about 620,000 distinct CDR3 sequences, around 11% of them appearing once. Germline V gene sequence: CDR1 SEHNR, CDR2 FQNEAQ (reference sequence). The CDR3 contains 14 residues. Deletions cut 8 bases from V and 3 bases from J, with 17 bases between. These data were also reused for a study on T cells expressing NK-cell markers. That paper adds: cDNA encoding TCR beta was synthesized via 5'RACE template switching incorporating UMIs. It was sorted CD3+CD56-NKG2C+, CD3+CD56+NKG2C- and CD3+CD56+NKG2C+ T cells that provided the TCR beta repertoires. Serological testing identified seven of the eight sequenced donors as HCMV-seropositive and one as seronegative. Five or six of the donors carried dominant NKG2C+ clonotypes that took up about 1.0-7.0% of their CD8+ T cells.

The rearrangement uses TRBV7-9 and TRBJ2-7, with D tentatively TRBD2 (5 bases). The TCR sequence derives from a man between 45 and 60 years old who received an inactivated influenza vaccine. This material consisted of PBMCs from blood, taken on the day of vaccination. The CDR3 spells CASDPGRGLYEQYF. DNA for the CDR3: TGTGCCAGCGACCCTGGACGAGGACTCTACGAGCAGTACTTC.